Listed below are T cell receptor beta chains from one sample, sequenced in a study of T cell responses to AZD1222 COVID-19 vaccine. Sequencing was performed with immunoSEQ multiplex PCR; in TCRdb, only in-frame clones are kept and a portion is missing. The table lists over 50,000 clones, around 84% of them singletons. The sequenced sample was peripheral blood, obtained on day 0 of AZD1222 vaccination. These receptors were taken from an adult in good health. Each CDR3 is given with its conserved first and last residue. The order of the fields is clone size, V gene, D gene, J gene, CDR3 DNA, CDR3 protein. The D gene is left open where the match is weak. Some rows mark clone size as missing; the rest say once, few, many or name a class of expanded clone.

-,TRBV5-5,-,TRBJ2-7,TGTGCCAGCAGCTTGGCCGCAGGGACCTACGAGCAGTACTTC,CASSLAAGTYEQYF
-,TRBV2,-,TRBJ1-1,TGTGCCAGCAGTGTAGAGACAGGGAACACTGAAGCTTTCTTT,CASSVETGNTEAFF
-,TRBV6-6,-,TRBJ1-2,TGTGCCAGCTCAAACAGGGAACCCTATGGCTACACCTTC,CASSNREPYGYTF
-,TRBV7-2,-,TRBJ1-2,TGTGCCAGCAGCTGGGCGTCCTATGGCTACACCTTC,CASSWASYGYTF
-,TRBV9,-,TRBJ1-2,TGTGCCAGCAGCGAGGCGGGGATTAGGGGCTATGGCTACACCTTC,CASSEAGIRGYGYTF
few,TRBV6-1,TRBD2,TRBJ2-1,TGTGCCAGCAGTGATGGGCTAGCGGATTACAATGAGCAGTTCTTC,CASSDGLADYNEQFF
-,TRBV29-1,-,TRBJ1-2,TGCAGCGTTGAAGGGAAAACTAACTATGGCTACACCTTC,CSVEGKTNYGYTF
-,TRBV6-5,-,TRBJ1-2,TGTGCCAGCAGTTACAGTAAAGGGTCATCTTCAAGGTTC,CASSYSKGSSSRF
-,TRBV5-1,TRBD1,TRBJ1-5,TGCGCCAGCAGACGTACAGGGGCTATCGATCAGCCCCAGCATTTT,CASRRTGAIDQPQHF
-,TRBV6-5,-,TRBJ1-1,TGTGCCAGCACTCTGGAAGTGAACACTGAAGCTTTCTTT,CASTLEVNTEAFF
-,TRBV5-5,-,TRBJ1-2,TGTGCCAGCAGCTTGGACAGCAACTATGGCTACACCTTC,CASSLDSNYGYTF
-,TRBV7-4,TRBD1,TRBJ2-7,TGTGCCGGGGGGCAGGGGGCAAAGTACGAGCAGTACTTC,CAGGQGAKYEQYF
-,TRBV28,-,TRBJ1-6,TGTGCCAGCAGTTTCTTCAGGGCTGGTTCACCCCTCCACTTT,CASSFFRAGSPLHF
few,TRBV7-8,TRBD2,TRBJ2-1,TGTGCCAGCAGCTTTGACCCGGGACTAGCGGGGGGTAACTCCTACAATGAGCAGTTCTTC,CASSFDPGLAGGNSYNEQFF
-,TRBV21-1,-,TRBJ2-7,TGTGCCAGCAGCAAAAGACTAGCGGGGGGCGAGCAGTACTTC,CASSKRLAGGEQYF
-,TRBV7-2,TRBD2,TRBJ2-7,TGTGCCAGCAGCACCACTAGCGGGGGGGCCTCCTACGAGCAGTACTTC,CASSTTSGGASYEQYF
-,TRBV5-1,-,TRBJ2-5,TGCGCCAGCAGCTTCAGAGAGACCCAGTACTTC,CASSFRETQYF
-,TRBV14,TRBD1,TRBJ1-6,TGTGCCAGCAGCCTCATGCCTCCGGGACAGGGAAATTCACCCCTCCACTTT,CASSLMPPGQGNSPLHF
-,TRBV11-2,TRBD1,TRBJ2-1,TGTGCCAGCAAAAAAGACCAGGGGGCGTACAATGAGCAGTTCTTC,CASKKDQGAYNEQFF
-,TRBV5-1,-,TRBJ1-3,TGCGCCAGCAGCTTGGTTCCAGGAGCTGGAAACACCATATATTTT,CASSLVPGAGNTIYF
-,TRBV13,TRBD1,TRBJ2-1,TGTGCCAGCAGCCTCCCCCGGGACAGGGGGAGATATGAGCAGTTCTTC,CASSLPRDRGRYEQFF
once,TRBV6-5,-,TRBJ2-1,TGTGCCAGCAGTTATGCGGGGGCCAATGAGCAGTTCTTC,CASSYAGANEQFF
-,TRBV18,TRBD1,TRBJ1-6,TGTGCCAGCTCACCCGGACAGGGGGCTTATTCACCCCTCCACTTT,CASSPGQGAYSPLHF
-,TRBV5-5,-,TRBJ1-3,TGTGCCAGCAGCTTGGCAGGGGGAAACACCATATATTTT,CASSLAGGNTIYF
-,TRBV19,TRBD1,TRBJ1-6,TGTGCCAGTTACGACGACCACCGGGGACAGGGAACGCCACCTGATAATTCACCCCTCCACTTT,CASYDDHRGQGTPPDNSPLHF
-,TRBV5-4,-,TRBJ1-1,TGTGCCAGCAGCAAACCACCCAGCAACACTGAAGCTTTCTTT,CASSKPPSNTEAFF
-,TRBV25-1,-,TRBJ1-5,TGTGCCAGCAGTGAAACGGGGCGCGATCAGCCCCAGCATTTT,CASSETGRDQPQHF
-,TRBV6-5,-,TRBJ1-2,TGTGCCAGCAGCCCCGCAGGGAGAGGGAACTATGGCTACACCTTC,CASSPAGRGNYGYTF
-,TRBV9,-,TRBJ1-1,TGTGCCAGCAGCTACGACGGGGGGAAGACTGAAGCTTTCTTT,CASSYDGGKTEAFF
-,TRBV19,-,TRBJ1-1,TGTGCCAGTCTCCCCGGGACAACGAACACTGAAGCTTTCTTT,CASLPGTTNTEAFF
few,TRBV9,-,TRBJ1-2,TGTGCCAGCAGCGTAGACAGGAACTATGGCTACACCTTC,CASSVDRNYGYTF
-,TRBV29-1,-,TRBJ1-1,TGCAGGGGGGGCACTCACACTGAAGCTTTCTTT,CRGGTHTEAFF
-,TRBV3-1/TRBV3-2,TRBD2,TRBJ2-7,TGTGCCAGCAGCCAGACCTTATCTCGGGGGGAGACCTACGAGCAGTACTTC,CASSQTLSRGETYEQYF
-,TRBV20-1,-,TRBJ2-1,TGCAGTGCTAGTTTCGCGGGGCGCTACAATGAGCAGTTCTTC,CSASFAGRYNEQFF
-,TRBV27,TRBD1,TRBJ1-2,TGTGCCAGCAGTCCCGACCGGGACAGGGGCTATGGCTACACCTTC,CASSPDRDRGYGYTF
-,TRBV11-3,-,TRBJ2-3,TGTGCCAGCAGCACTTCTGGACATTTCACAGATACGCAGTATTTT,CASSTSGHFTDTQYF
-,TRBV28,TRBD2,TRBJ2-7,TGTGCCAGCAGTTTTTTCCTAGCGGGCCTCTCCTACGAGCAGTACTTC,CASSFFLAGLSYEQYF
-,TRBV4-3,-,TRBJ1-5,TGCGCCAGCAGCCAAGAAAGGGTCGGCAATCAGCCCCAGCATTTT,CASSQERVGNQPQHF
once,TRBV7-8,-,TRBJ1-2,TGTGCCAGCATGACCGAGAACTATGGCTACACCTTC,CASMTENYGYTF